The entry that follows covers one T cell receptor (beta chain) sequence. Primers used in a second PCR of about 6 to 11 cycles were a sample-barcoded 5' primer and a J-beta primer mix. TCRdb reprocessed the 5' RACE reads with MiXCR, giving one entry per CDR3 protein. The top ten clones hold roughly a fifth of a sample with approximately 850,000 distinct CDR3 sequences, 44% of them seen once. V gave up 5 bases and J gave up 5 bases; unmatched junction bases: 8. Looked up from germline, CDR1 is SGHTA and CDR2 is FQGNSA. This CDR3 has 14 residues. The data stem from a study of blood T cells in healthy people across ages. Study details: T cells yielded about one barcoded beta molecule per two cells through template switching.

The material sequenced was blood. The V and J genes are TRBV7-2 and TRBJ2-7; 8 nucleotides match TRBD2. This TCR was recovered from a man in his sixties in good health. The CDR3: CASSPALLADEQYF. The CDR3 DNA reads TGTGCCAGCAGCCCGGCCCTACTAGCGGACGAGCAGTACTTC.